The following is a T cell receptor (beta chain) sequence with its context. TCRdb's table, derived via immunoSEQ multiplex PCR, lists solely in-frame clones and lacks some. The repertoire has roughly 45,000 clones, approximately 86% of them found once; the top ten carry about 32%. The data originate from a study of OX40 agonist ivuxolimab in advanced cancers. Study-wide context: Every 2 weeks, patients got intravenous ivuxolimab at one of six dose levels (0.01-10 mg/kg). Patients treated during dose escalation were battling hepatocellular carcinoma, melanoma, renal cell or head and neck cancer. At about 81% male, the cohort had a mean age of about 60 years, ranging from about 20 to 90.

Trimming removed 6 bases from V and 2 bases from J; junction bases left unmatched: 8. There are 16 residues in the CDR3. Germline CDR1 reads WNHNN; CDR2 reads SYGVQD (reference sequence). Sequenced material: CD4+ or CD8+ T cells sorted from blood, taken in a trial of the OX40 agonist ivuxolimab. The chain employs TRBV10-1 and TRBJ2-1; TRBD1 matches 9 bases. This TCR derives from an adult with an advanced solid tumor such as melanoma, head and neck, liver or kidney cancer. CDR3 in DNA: TGCGCCAGCAGCTCCGGGACAGGGTCCCCCTACAATGAGCAGTTCTTC. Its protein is CASSSGTGSPYNEQFF.